Listed below are T cell receptor beta chains from one sample, sequenced in a study of healthy donors' naive CD4 and CD8 T cells. TCRdb re-called the reads with MiXCR, one entry per CDR3 protein. The repertoire holds about 180,000 distinct CDR3 sequences, with over 60% as singletons. Sequenced input: naive CD4+ and CD8+ T cells sorted from blood, pooled from several donors. These receptors were taken from a pool of human donors in good health; the sample pools cells from several healthy donors. CDR3s include the opening cysteine and the closing phenylalanine or tryptophan. A D gene is named only where the DNA matches it firmly. A row's size may be missing; if present it is once, few, many or a size class.

v_gene	abundance	j_gene	d_gene	CDR3aa	CDR3nt
TRBV27	NA	TRBJ2-3	NA	CASMSGWSTDTQYF	TGTGCCAGCATGAGCGGGTGGAGCACAGATACGCAGTATTTT
TRBV27	few	TRBJ1-2	TRBD1	CASSFTGTGYGYTF	TGTGCCAGCAGTTTCACCGGGACAGGCTATGGCTACACCTTC
TRBV29-1	NA	TRBJ1-2	NA	CSVEDHRVDGYTF	TGCAGCGTTGAAGACCACAGGGTGGATGGCTACACCTTC
TRBV27	NA	TRBJ1-1	NA	CASSSGGVTEAFF	TGTGCCAGCAGTTCCGGAGGGGTCACTGAAGCTTTCTTT
TRBV27	NA	TRBJ1-1	TRBD1	CASSLRQGSGTEAFF	TGTGCCAGCAGTCTCCGACAGGGAAGTGGGACTGAAGCTTTCTTT
TRBV12-5	few	TRBJ2-1	TRBD2	CASGQLAGFDNEQFF	TGTGCTAGTGGGCAACTAGCGGGGTTCGATAATGAGCAGTTCTTC
TRBV11-2	NA	TRBJ2-2	TRBD1	CASSLAPGQGRLANTGELFF	TGTGCCAGCAGCTTAGCTCCGGGACAGGGAAGGTTGGCGAACACCGGGGAGCTGTTTTTT
TRBV29-1	NA	TRBJ1-3	NA	CSADVGGPSGNTIYF	TGCAGCGCCGACGTCGGGGGGCCCTCTGGAAACACCATATATTTT
TRBV19	NA	TRBJ1-1	TRBD1	CASKSGTGEAEAFF	TGTGCCAGTAAATCCGGGACAGGGGAGGCTGAAGCTTTCTTT
TRBV29-1	NA	TRBJ2-7	NA	CSVTGTFYEQYF	TGCAGCGTCACAGGGACGTTCTACGAGCAGTACTTC
TRBV18	few	TRBJ1-5	NA	CASSPDSNQPQHF	TGTGCCAGCTCACCGGATAGCAATCAGCCCCAGCATTTT
TRBV15	few	TRBJ2-3	NA	CATSLPRREKDTQYF	TGTGCCACCAGCCTACCTCGCCGGGAGAAAGATACGCAGTATTTT
TRBV29-1	NA	TRBJ2-4	NA	CSAGGGFNIQYF	TGCAGCGCCGGAGGGGGGTTTAACATTCAGTACTTC
TRBV19	NA	TRBJ1-5	TRBD1	CATDGTGNSNQPQHF	TGTGCCACTGATGGGACAGGGAATAGCAATCAGCCCCAGCATTTT
TRBV6-4	NA	TRBJ1-6	NA	CASSQEENSPLHF	TGTGCCAGCTCACAGGAAGAGAATTCACCCCTCCACTTT
TRBV5-5	NA	TRBJ2-7	NA	CASSSVTGTYEQYF	TGTGCCAGCAGCTCCGTGACGGGAACCTACGAGCAGTACTTC
TRBV2	NA	TRBJ1-1	NA	CASREQYTEAFF	TGTGCCAGCAGGGAACAGTACACTGAAGCTTTCTTT
TRBV4-3	few	TRBJ1-4	TRBD1	CASSQLSSAGQELFF	TGCGCCAGCAGCCAACTCTCCTCGGCGGGACAGGAACTGTTTTTT
TRBV29-1	NA	TRBJ2-2	TRBD2	CSAIGTEREDTGELFF	TGCAGCGCTATCGGGACCGAGCGGGAGGACACCGGGGAGCTGTTTTTT
TRBV6-1	NA	TRBJ1-2	NA	CASSLSRIPHGYTF	TGTGCCAGCAGTTTATCACGGATCCCCCATGGCTACACCTTC
TRBV4-2	NA	TRBJ2-7	TRBD2	CASSPTSGSPSYEQYF	TGTGCCAGCAGCCCGACTAGCGGGAGTCCCTCCTACGAGCAGTACTTC
TRBV29-1	few	TRBJ2-1	NA	CSVEGRGTAYNEQFF	TGCAGCGTTGAAGGGCGGGGGACAGCGTACAATGAGCAGTTCTTC
TRBV15	NA	TRBJ2-5	NA	CATSREAGSLQETQYF	TGTGCCACCAGCAGAGAGGCCGGGAGCCTCCAAGAGACCCAGTACTTC
TRBV2	NA	TRBJ2-1	TRBD1	CASSWDRGYEQFF	TGTGCCAGCAGTTGGGACAGGGGATATGAGCAGTTCTTC
TRBV6-1	NA	TRBJ2-7	NA	CASRSGYDEQYF	TGTGCCAGCAGAAGTGGGTATGACGAGCAGTACTTC
TRBV6-2/TRBV6-3	NA	TRBJ2-1	TRBD2	CASSTSGRPSYNEQFF	TGTGCCAGCAGTACTAGCGGGAGGCCATCCTACAATGAGCAGTTCTTC
TRBV6-1	NA	TRBJ1-1	NA	CASSEALRWGTEAFF	TGTGCCAGCAGTGAAGCGCTAAGGTGGGGCACTGAAGCTTTCTTT
TRBV29-1	NA	TRBJ1-2	TRBD1	CSVEVALTGEHGYTF	TGCAGTGTTGAAGTGGCCCTCACAGGGGAGCATGGCTACACCTTC
TRBV2	NA	TRBJ1-5	NA	CASSERGTVLQPQHF	TGTGCCAGCAGTGAAAGGGGGACGGTACTTCAGCCCCAGCATTTT
TRBV5-1	NA	TRBJ2-2	NA	CASSLVAYAGELFF	TGCGCCAGCAGCTTGGTTGCCTACGCCGGGGAGCTGTTTTTT
TRBV9	NA	TRBJ2-1	TRBD2	CASSAGFPGLAANEQFF	TGTGCCAGCAGCGCCGGCTTCCCGGGACTAGCCGCCAATGAGCAGTTCTTC
TRBV5-6	NA	TRBJ2-3	TRBD2	CASSQGTSLSTDTQYF	TGTGCCAGCAGCCAAGGGACTAGCTTGAGCACAGATACGCAGTATTTT
TRBV18	NA	TRBJ2-3	NA	CASSPGGTDTQYF	TGTGCCAGCTCACCAGGGGGCACAGATACGCAGTATTTT
TRBV12-3/TRBV12-4	NA	TRBJ2-3	TRBD2	CASTPGGRATDTQYF	TGTGCCAGCACCCCAGGCGGGAGGGCAACAGATACGCAGTATTTT
TRBV29-1	once	TRBJ1-1	NA	CSVELGKAFF	TGCAGCGTTGAGCTTGGTAAAGCTTTCTTT
TRBV12-3/TRBV12-4	NA	TRBJ1-5	NA	CASSRAGEGNQPQHF	TGTGCCAGCAGCAGGGCAGGGGAAGGCAATCAGCCCCAGCATTTT
TRBV5-1	NA	TRBJ2-7	TRBD1	CASSWDSAAYEQYF	TGCGCCAGCAGCTGGGACAGTGCCGCCTACGAGCAGTACTTC